This T cell receptor beta chain was recorded in a study of blood T cell repertoires in COVID-19. From germline, CDR1 is SGHTA and CDR2 FQGNSA. This CDR3 region has 15 residues. V was trimmed by 3 bases and J by 6 bases, leaving 14 bases between them. The protocol was immunoSEQ multiplex PCR, while the TCRdb copy is restricted to in-frame clones and leaves out a portion. Of 50,000 to 60,000 clones in the sample, roughly 85% were seen once. The sequence came from a human donor in a cohort sampled during active or convalescent COVID-19. The specimen sequenced was peripheral blood. The J gene is TRBJ2-2, the V gene TRBV7-2; unclear D gene. CDR3 in DNA: TGTGCCAGCAGCTTTTCATTGCTGGAGTCCGGGGAGCTGTTTTTT. Encoded protein: CASSFSLLESGELFF.